Below are 14 T cell receptor beta chains sequenced from a single sample in a study of CD4 T cells in relation to SARS-CoV-2 and coronaviruses. The unexposed donors gave CD4+ T cells in about 2010-2019, prior to COVID-19. Sequencing used immunoSEQ multiplex PCR; TCRdb keeps in-frame clones, though not all of them. The sample gives some 64,000 clones, less than 95% of which show up once; 0.14% is in the top ten. The sequencing sample was made of naive CD4+ T cells from PBMCs. Subset given: naive CD4+ T cells isolated by negative enrichment. These receptors were collected from a human donor in good health.

A word on this clone: This CDR3 is also generated by other DNA sequences in the sample. The rearrangement uses TRBV3-1 (or the pseudogene TRBV3-2) and TRBJ2-2; no clear D. Trimming took 1 base from V and 5 from J, leaving 2 bases between them. From germline, CDR1 is LGHDT and CDR2 YNNKEL (reference sequence). This CDR3 is built from 12 residues. CDR3 sequence reads: CASSQGTGELFF. Here the CDR3 DNA reads TGTGCCAGCAGCCAAGGGACCGGGGAGCTGTTTTTT.

The chain links TRBV15 to TRBJ2-2, with a possible D match to TRBD2 (6 bases). The V and J ends lost 0 bases and 0 bases respectively, with 17 bases between them. CDR3 length: 19 residues. Germline CDR1 reads LNHNV; CDR2 reads YYDKDF (reference sequence). The CDR3 protein is CATSRDRVGLFANTGELFF. CDR3 coding DNA: TGTGCCACCAGCAGAGATCGGGTGGGACTTTTTGCGAACACCGGGGAGCTGTTTTTT.

The chain recombines TRBV9 with TRBJ2-1, with 14 bases lining up with TRBD2. This CDR3 has 19 residues. Germline V gene data show CDR1 as SGDLS and CDR2 as YYNGEE. V lost 3 bases and J lost 6; bases outside the gene matches: 14. The CDR3 region is CASSADPVGTSGSGNEQFF. The DNA for the CDR3 is TGTGCCAGCAGCGCCGATCCGGTCGGGACTAGCGGGAGTGGCAATGAGCAGTTCTTC. The full variable domain, completed using reference TRBV9 and TRBJ2-1, is DSGVTQTPKHLITATGQRVTLRCSPRSGDLSVYWYQQSLDQGLQFLIQYYNGEERAKGNILERFSAQQFPDLHSELNLSSLELGDSALYFCASSADPVGTSGSGNEQFFGPGTRLTVL.

The genes are TRBV5-8 and TRBJ1-1, with D maybe TRBD1 (5 bases). The CDR3 contains 15 residues. V was pared by 2 bases and J by 0 bases, with 11 bases between. Germline CDR1 and CDR2: SGHTS and YDEGEE. The CDR3 nucleotides are TGTGCCAGCAGCTTCCGGGGGGTGGTGAACACTGAAGCTTTCTTT. Translation: CASSFRGVVNTEAFF.

The chain uses TRBV18 and TRBJ2-5; D call uncertain. V was clipped by 4 bases and J by 7 bases, with 13 bases between them. This CDR3 is 13 amino acids long. CDR1 is KGHSH, CDR2 LQKENI, per germline. The CDR3 spells CASSLGHGGTQYF. The CDR3 DNA sequence: TGTGCCAGCTCACTGGGCCACGGCGGGACCCAGTACTTC.

The V call is TRBV7-9, the J call TRBJ2-7; 9 bases fit TRBD2. V trimming: 5 bases; J trimming: 2 bases; junction bases outside the gene matches: 4. CDR1 SEHNR and CDR2 FQNEAQ come from the germline V gene (reference sequence). This CDR3 has 14 amino acids. Here the CDR3 DNA reads TGTGCCAGCAGCAGGACTAGCGCGGCCTACGAGCAGTACTTC. Its translation: CASSRTSAAYEQYF.

Note on this clone: The germline gene is not matched at one end of the junction; a read error may be the cause. The chain combines TRBV30 with TRBJ2-1, with 8 bases identical to TRBD2. Germline V gene sequence: CDR1 GTSNPN, CDR2 SVGIG (reference sequence). The CDR3 length is 11 residues. The CDR3 DNA reads TGTGCCTGGGAACCCAGGACTAGCTTGGTCTTC. It yields the protein CAWEPRTSLVF.

The chain is built from TRBV25-1 and TRBJ2-3; 7 bases fit TRBD2. The CDR3 is 16 residues long. Germline lookup yields CDR1 MGHDK and CDR2 SYGVNS. V was pared by 7 bases and J by 0 bases, with 10 bases of the junction left unmatched. The CDR3: CASTSSGTTSTDTQYF. The CDR3 DNA is TGTGCCAGCACATCCAGCGGGACGACTAGCACAGATACGCAGTATTTT.

This chain uses TRBV2 with TRBJ2-5; 13 bases are shared with TRBD2. Germline-derived CDR1 and CDR2 are SNHLY and FYNNEI. V trimming: 8 bases; J trimming: 5 bases; junction bases outside the gene matches: 2. The CDR3 has 13 amino acids. DNA of the CDR3: TGTGCCAGCGGACTAGCGGGAGTTGAGACCCAGTACTTC. Protein: CASGLAGVETQYF.

The chain uses TRBV6-5 and TRBJ2-1; 8 bases are shared with TRBD1. The V gene's germline CDR1 is MNHEY and CDR2 SVGAGI. This CDR3 contains 14 residues. The V gene end was trimmed by 0 bases and the J gene end by 9 bases; junction bases not matched to a gene: 4. The CDR3 is CASSYSETGVEQFF. DNA for the CDR3: TGTGCCAGCAGTTACTCTGAGACAGGGGTTGAGCAGTTCTTC.

The V gene is TRBV3-1 (or the pseudogene TRBV3-2), the J gene TRBJ1-2; no reliable D call. V lost 0 bases and J lost 6, with 17 bases in between. In germline, CDR1 is LGHDT, CDR2 YNNKEL (reference sequence). This CDR3 spans 16 amino acids. In nucleotides, the CDR3 is TGTGCCAGCAGCCAAGAATTTTATACAAGACCGAATGGCTACACCTTC. It is translated as CASSQEFYTRPNGYTF.

This chain links TRBV28 with TRBJ1-6; D is undetermined. Germline lookup yields CDR1 MDHEN and CDR2 SYDVKM. This CDR3 has 16 residues. The ends were cut back, 2 bases at V and 4 bases at J, with 12 bases in the middle. The CDR3 region is CASSLVLSNYNSPLHF. The CDR3 DNA follows: TGTGCCAGCAGTTTAGTCTTGTCGAATTATAATTCACCCCTCCACTTT.

This clone came up a few times. The J gene is TRBJ1-1, the V gene TRBV28, with D hard to call. This CDR3 comprises 14 residues. Trimming left V 6 bases short and J 4 bases short, with 15 bases between. Germline V CDR1 and CDR2: MDHEN, SYDVKM. CDR3: CASSPSRWGTEAFF. CDR3 bases: TGTGCCAGCAGCCCTAGTCGTTGGGGCACTGAAGCTTTCTTT.

J is TRBJ2-1 and V is TRBV27, with 9 bases aligning to TRBD2. The CDR3 is 16 amino acids. Germline values: CDR1 MNHEY, CDR2 SMNVEV (reference sequence). Unmatched junction bases numbered 5, after V lost 3 bases and J lost 2 bases. CDR3 coding DNA: TGTGCCAGCAGTTTGGCGGGACTAGCAGCCTACAATGAGCAGTTCTTC. Translation: CASSLAGLAAYNEQFF.